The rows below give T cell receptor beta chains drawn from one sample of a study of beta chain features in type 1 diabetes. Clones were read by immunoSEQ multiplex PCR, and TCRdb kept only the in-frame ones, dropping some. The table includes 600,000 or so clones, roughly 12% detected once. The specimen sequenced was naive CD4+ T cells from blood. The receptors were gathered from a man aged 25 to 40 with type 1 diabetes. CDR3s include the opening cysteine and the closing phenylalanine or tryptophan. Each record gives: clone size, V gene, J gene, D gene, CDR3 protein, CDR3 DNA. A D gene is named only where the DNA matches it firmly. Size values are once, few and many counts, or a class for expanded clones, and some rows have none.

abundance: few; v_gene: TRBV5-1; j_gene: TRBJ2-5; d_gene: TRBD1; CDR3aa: CASRAGQGLETQYF; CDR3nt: TGCGCCAGCAGGGCAGGACAGGGGTTGGAGACCCAGTACTTC
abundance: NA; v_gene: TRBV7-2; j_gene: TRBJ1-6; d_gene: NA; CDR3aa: CASSLLNRDNSPLHF; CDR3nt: TGTGCCAGCAGCCTATTGAACAGGGATAATTCACCCCTCCACTTT
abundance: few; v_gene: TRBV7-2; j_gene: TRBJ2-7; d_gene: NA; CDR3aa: CASSLFTSYEQYF; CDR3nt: TGTGCCAGCAGCTTATTCACTTCCTACGAGCAGTACTTC
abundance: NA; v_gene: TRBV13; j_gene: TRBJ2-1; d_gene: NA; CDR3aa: CASSRYKTGKYNEQFF; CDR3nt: TGTGCCAGCAGCCGATATAAGACAGGAAAATACAATGAGCAGTTCTTC
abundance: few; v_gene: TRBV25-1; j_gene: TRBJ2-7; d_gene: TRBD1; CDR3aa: CASSRVTGTGLSYEQYF; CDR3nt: TGTGCCAGCTCGCGGGTGACCGGGACAGGGCTCTCCTACGAGCAGTACTTC
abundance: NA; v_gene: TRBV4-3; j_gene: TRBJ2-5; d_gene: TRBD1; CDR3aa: CASSPTDHGQGSETQYF; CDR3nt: TGCGCCAGCAGCCCTACTGACCACGGACAGGGTTCCGAGACCCAGTACTTC
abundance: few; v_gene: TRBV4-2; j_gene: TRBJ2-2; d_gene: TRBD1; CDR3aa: CASSPSFRGRRTGELFF; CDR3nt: TGTGCCAGCAGCCCCTCATTCAGGGGGCGCCGGACCGGGGAGCTGTTTTTT
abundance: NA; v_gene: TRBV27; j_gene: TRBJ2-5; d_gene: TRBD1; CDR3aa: CASSTGGRETQYF; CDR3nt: TGTGCCAGCAGCACAGGGGGCCGCGAGACCCAGTACTTC
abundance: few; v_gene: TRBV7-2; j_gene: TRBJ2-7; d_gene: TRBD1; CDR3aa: CASSFGRDRGYEQYF; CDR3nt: TGTGCCAGCAGCTTTGGCCGGGACAGGGGTTACGAGCAGTACTTC
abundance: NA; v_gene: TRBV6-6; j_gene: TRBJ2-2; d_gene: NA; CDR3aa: CASSYVAGVTGELFF; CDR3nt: TGTGCCAGCAGTTACGTCGCAGGGGTTACCGGGGAGCTGTTTTTT